This T cell receptor (beta chain) appears in the sequencing data of a study of T-cell memory formation after mild COVID-19. Study-level information: Each donor largely had its own TCR clusters.

Overall study results and limits: Clones contracting day 15 to 85 were balanced CD4/CD8; later expanders leaned CD4+.

Germline V CDR1 and CDR2: SGDLS, YYNGEE. The CDR3 is made up of 14 amino acids. V was cut by 0 bases and J by 4 bases, with 9 bases left in between. TCR alpha and TCR beta cDNA libraries with sample barcodes and UMIs came from 5'RACE using constant-segment primers. TCRdb reprocessed the 5' RACE reads with MiXCR, giving one entry per CDR3 protein. The table has 400,000 or so distinct CDR3 sequences, 15% to 25% seen once; the top ten hold approximately 8.1%. A remark on this clonotype: Its specificity is unknown.

The sequencing input was PBMCs or a T cell subset sorted from them (not recorded which). The sequence derives from an adult woman who had mild COVID-19 (a few samples of this study predate the infection). Cell type and time point are not known. The chain couples TRBV9 to TRBJ2-3; the D is unclear. Written as DNA, the CDR3 is TGTGCCAGCAGCGTAGGTGGGAAAGCAGATACGCAGTATTTT. Encoded protein: CASSVGGKADTQYF. The full variable domain, rest sourced from reference TRBV9 and TRBJ2-3, is DSGVTQTPKHLITATGQRVTLRCSPRSGDLSVYWYQQSLDQGLQFLIQYYNGEERAKGNILERFSAQQFPDLHSELNLSSLELGDSALYFCASSVGGKADTQYFGPGTRLTVL.